The clone carrying this T cell receptor (beta chain) was observed a few times. This sample is part of a study of T-cell reconstitution after alpha-beta-depleted transplantation in children. Unique molecular identifiers were built into the TCRbeta library. Via MiXCR, TCRdb re-called the PCR reads, giving one row per CDR3 protein. The sample consists of about 400,000 distinct CDR3 sequences, about a fifth of them appearing once. The sequence was collected from a human donor who donated a stem cell graft to a child with acute myeloid leukemia. The sample in question was PBMCs from the stem cell graft donor, obtained from the stem cell graft.

CDR3 amino acids: CSARDPTQGLTNEQYF. The CDR3 bases are TGCAGTGCTAGAGATCCCACCCAGGGACTTACCAACGAGCAGTACTTC. The chain couples TRBV20-1 to TRBJ2-7; D is possibly TRBD2 (6 bases). V was trimmed by 0 bases and J by 5 bases, leaving 20 bases between them. Germline V CDR1 and CDR2: DFQATT, SNEGSKA (reference sequence). CDR3 size: 16 residues.